The clone carrying this T cell receptor (beta chain) was observed many times. The data were obtained in a study of T cells in Graves' hyperthyroidism and ophthalmopathy. Newly diagnosed patients aged 18 to 65 had hyperthyroidism of under 2 months' duration. The length of the CDR3 is 14 residues. Germline-derived CDR1 and CDR2 are KGHSH and LQKENI. V lost 0 bases and J lost 4, with 10 bases in between. Amplification yielded TCR beta CDR3 regions, with RNA transcripts as the source. First-round RT-PCR of the TCR CDR3 relied on the HTBI primer set. TCRdb reprocessed the multiplex PCR reads with MiXCR, giving one entry per CDR3 protein. The table includes some 250,000 distinct CDR3 sequences, roughly 15% detected once.

This sequence was found in a woman aged 45 to 65 with Graves' hyperthyroidism that later progressed to Graves' ophthalmopathy. The sequencing sample was made of blood. This chain uses TRBV18 with TRBJ2-7; maybe TRBD2 (6 bases). CDR3 amino acids: CASSPPGSRYEQYF. For the CDR3, the DNA is TGTGCCAGCTCACCACCCGGGAGTCGGTACGAGCAGTACTTC.